The entry below describes one T cell receptor (beta chain). What it binds is unknown. This sample is drawn from a study of cytomegalovirus exposure and HLA in healthy donors. Regarding the study as a whole: Specificity of a few CMV-associated chains for CMV antigens was verified in vitro. According to a later analysis, TCR clusters from the first cohort tended to co-occur in the 120 or so validation repertoires.

Measured with immunoSEQ multiplex PCR; TCRdb has only the in-frame clones, and not every one. The sample consists of 150,000 or so clones, about 94% of them appearing once. Germline V CDR1 and CDR2: MDHEN, SYDVKM. The CDR3 extends over 14 amino acids. J was trimmed by 1 base and V by 6 bases; bases with no gene match: 5. The TCR sequence derives from a man aged 18 to 30 in good health and CMV-seropositive. The sequencing sample was made of PBMCs. The chain combines TRBV28 with TRBJ1-2; TRBD1 agrees at 7 bases. The chain's CDR3 is CASSRGGVNYGYTF. The CDR3 DNA follows: TGTGCCAGCAGCCGAGGGGGCGTTAACTATGGCTACACCTTC.